The sequence of this TCR beta chain was determined in a study of Ad26.COV2.S vaccination and SARS-CoV-2 variants. The CDR3 consists of 12 residues. V shed 3 bases and J shed 5 bases, with 11 bases lying between them. In germline, CDR1 is GTSNPN, CDR2 SVGIG (reference sequence). Treatment specified: about 20 received Ad26.COV2.S at low or high dose, single or two shots; 5 received placebo; per-sample allocation not given. All samples were drawn on day 63, counting from the first vaccine or placebo injection. Its platform was an Ad26 vector, and its expressed antigen was Wuhan-strain SARS-CoV-2 spike. Remarks on this clone: The antigen is not known.

The study, taken as a whole, reports: Total T cell responses were possibly underestimated by TCR breadth and depth analyses. Whether participants received vaccine or placebo, their non-spike TCR breadth was similar.

The assay was immunoSEQ multiplex PCR, and TCRdb's table has in-frame clones only and misses some. This sample carries hundreds of thousands of clones, 75% to 90% of them seen once, and the ten largest clones take around 10%. The J gene is TRBJ2-7, the V gene TRBV30; D not resolved. Material: peripheral blood, obtained in a trial of Ad26.COV2.S vaccine versus placebo. The sequence came from a person aged 18-60 years who received the Ad26.COV2.S COVID-19 vaccine or a placebo. This chain's CDR3 is CAWRGRSDEQYF. As DNA, the CDR3 is TGTGCCTGGAGAGGCAGAAGCGACGAGCAGTACTTC.